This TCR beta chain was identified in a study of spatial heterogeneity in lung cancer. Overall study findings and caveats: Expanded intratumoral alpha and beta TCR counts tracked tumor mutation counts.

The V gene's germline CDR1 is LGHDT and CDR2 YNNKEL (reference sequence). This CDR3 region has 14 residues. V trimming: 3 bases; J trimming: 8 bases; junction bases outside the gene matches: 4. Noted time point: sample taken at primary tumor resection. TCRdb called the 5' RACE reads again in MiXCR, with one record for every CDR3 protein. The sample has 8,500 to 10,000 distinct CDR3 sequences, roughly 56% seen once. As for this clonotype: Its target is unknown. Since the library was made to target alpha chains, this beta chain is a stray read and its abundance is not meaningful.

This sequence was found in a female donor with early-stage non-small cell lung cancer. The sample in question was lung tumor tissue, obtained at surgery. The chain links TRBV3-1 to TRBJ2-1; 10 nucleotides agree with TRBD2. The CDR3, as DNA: TGTGCCAGCAGCCACTCCGGGACTAGCGATGAGCAGTTCTTC. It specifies CASSHSGTSDEQFF.